This T cell receptor (beta chain) was obtained from a study of blood T cell repertoires in COVID-19. Turning to the study itself: The United States, Italy and Spain were the sources of the acute and convalescent COVID-19 samples. The cDNA or gDNA used as material had been derived from T cells, B-cell-depleted T cells, or PBMCs.

In the study's own analysis: Amplification with reference gene primers provided the estimates of nucleated cell counts. Assay: immunoSEQ multiplex PCR; the TCRdb copy retains only in-frame clones and omits some. That table is the source of V, J and clone size, and D and trimming were worked out from the DNA. The table records 190,000 or so clones, around nine tenths of them present only once. CDR1 is MNHEY, CDR2 SVGAGI, per germline. The CDR3 spans 14 residues. Trimming stripped 7 bases from V and 3 bases from J, with 12 bases between. The sequenced sample was peripheral blood. The chain is built from TRBV6-5 and TRBJ2-2, with D possibly being TRBD2 (5 bases). The sequence was obtained from a woman between 18 and 29 years old who had recovered from COVID-19. The CDR3 nucleotides read TGTGCCAGCATAGATGGACTGCACACCGGGGAGCTGTTTTTT. Amino acid sequence: CASIDGLHTGELFF.